This passage covers 23 T cell receptor beta chains from one sample sequenced in a study of early T cells in non-severe SARS-CoV-2 infection. TCRdb itself ran the 5' RACE reads through MiXCR, one entry per CDR3 protein. This table holds about 50,000 distinct CDR3 sequences, approximately 5.1% found once. The specimen was whole blood, collected at baseline. Every receptor here comes from an adult who was a healthcare worker with PCR-confirmed SARS-CoV-2 infection or an uninfected control (not recorded which).

This clonotype was picked up many times. J is TRBJ1-1 and V is TRBV29-1; D is ambiguous. From germline, CDR1 is SQVTM and CDR2 ANQGSEA. There are 12 residues in the CDR3. The germline V and J ends were trimmed by 1 base and 0 bases, with 3 bases remaining between them. CDR3 in DNA: TGCAGCGTTGAAGGACTGAACACTGAAGCTTTCTTT. Amino acid sequence: CSVEGLNTEAFF.

This clonotype turned up a few times. The chain couples TRBV13 to TRBJ2-2; D tentatively fits TRBD1 or TRBD2 (6 bases each). Trimming took off 5 bases at V and 5 bases at J, with 18 bases between the two ends. The CDR3 covers 16 residues. The germline CDR1 and CDR2 sequences are PRHDT and FYEKMQ (reference sequence). The CDR3 region is CASSHGQPGGTGELFF. CDR3 coding DNA: TGTGCCAGCAGCCATGGACAGCCCGGAGGGACCGGGGAGCTGTTTTTT.

V gene TRBV11-2 combines with J gene TRBJ2-7; 8 bases match TRBD1. CDR3 length: 16 residues. Germline assignment: CDR1 SGHAT and CDR2 FQNNGV. The V segment lost 3 bases and the J segment 2 bases; nucleotides outside the gene matches: 9. CDR3 loop: CASSFPDREFAYEQYF. The CDR3 region has the DNA TGTGCCAGCAGCTTCCCGGACAGGGAATTCGCCTACGAGCAGTACTTC.

This clonotype was counted a few times. This chain uses TRBV28 with TRBJ1-2; the D gene is possibly TRBD1 (6 bases). V dropped 10 bases and J dropped 3 bases, with 15 bases sitting between them. Germline V gene lookup returns CDR1 MDHEN and CDR2 SYDVKM. There are 13 residues in the CDR3. CDR3 region: CAISEQGYYGYTF. CDR3 in DNA: TGTGCCATCTCGGAACAGGGCTACTATGGCTACACCTTC.

In its sample, this clonotype was seen many times. This chain connects TRBV5-1 to TRBJ2-3, with D uncertain. The ends were cut back, 6 bases at V and 2 bases at J, with 13 bases in the middle. This CDR3 is 14 amino acids long. Germline CDR1 and CDR2: SGHRS and YFSETQ. The CDR3 spells CASTQDRPTDTQYF. In DNA form, the CDR3 reads TGCGCCAGCACCCAGGACCGACCCACAGATACGCAGTATTTT.

The chain carries TRBV24-1 and TRBJ2-1, with 10 bases identical to TRBD2. The germline V gene has CDR1 KGHDR and CDR2 SFDVKD. After removal of 4 bases from V and 1 base from J, the junction contained 6 bases not matched to a gene. CDR3 length: 17 amino acids. The CDR3: CATSESKLAGSYNEQFF. The CDR3 DNA follows: TGTGCCACCAGTGAATCGAAACTAGCGGGGTCCTACAATGAGCAGTTCTTC.

A few counts support this clonotype. A much bigger clone sits one base away, suggesting this may be a read error. This chain uses TRBV10-3 with TRBJ2-1; D gene ambiguous. CDR1 is ENHRY, CDR2 SYGVKD, per germline. V lost 4 bases, J lost 0 bases, and 10 bases lay in between. The length of the CDR3 is 15 residues. CDR3 nucleotides: TGTGCCATCAGTGGGTCAGGTTCCTCCTACAATGAGCAGTTCTTC. Translating it yields CAISGSGSSYNEQFF.

This clonotype was seen repeatedly, ten times or more. The rearrangement uses TRBV12-3 or TRBV12-4 and TRBJ1-2; 9 nucleotides align to TRBD1. With V trimmed by 3 bases and J by 3 bases, 17 bases remained unmatched. The CDR3 extends over 19 amino acids. CDR3 nucleotides: TGTGCCAGCAGTTTCCGAGCTCTCTTTAGCCGGGACAGGGACTATGGCTACACCTTC. It codes for CASSFRALFSRDRDYGYTF.

This clonotype was recorded many times. The rearrangement links TRBV12-3 or TRBV12-4 to TRBJ2-7; 13 bases fit TRBD2. Unmatched junction bases numbered 11, after V lost 7 bases and J lost 5 bases. This CDR3 is built from 16 residues. The CDR3 DNA sequence: TGTGCCAGCAACCTCGGGGGACTAGCGGGACTTCACGAGCAGTACTTC. Its protein product is CASNLGGLAGLHEQYF.

About this clonotype: Relative to the germline gene, one junction end is altered; a read error may explain this. The chain carries TRBV7-9 and TRBJ1-6, with a weak D call TRBD1 (5 bases). CDR1 and CDR2 (germline): SEHNR, FQNEAQ (reference sequence). The CDR3 spans 16 residues. The CDR3 DNA is TGTGCCAGCAGCCTACAGGCGAGCTCCTATGATTCACCCCTCCACTTT. It codes for CASSLQASSYDSPLHF. The variable domain in full, completed from reference TRBV7-9 and TRBJ1-6, reads DTGVSQNPRHKITKRGQNVTFRCDPISEHNRLYWYRQTLGQGPEFLTYFQNEAQLEKSRLLSDRFSAERPKGSFSTLEIQRTEQGDSAMYLCASSLQASSYDSPLHFGNGTRLTVT.

This clonotype was detected ten times or more. The V and J genes are TRBV19 and TRBJ1-1; D gene unclear. Germline CDR1 reads LNHDA; CDR2 reads SQIVND (reference sequence). The germline V and J ends were trimmed by 7 bases and 0 bases, with 6 bases remaining between them. CDR3 length: 12 residues. CDR3 protein: CASTGMNTEAFF. Written as DNA, the CDR3 is TGTGCCAGTACGGGGATGAACACTGAAGCTTTCTTT. Drawing the rest from reference TRBV19 and TRBJ1-1, the complete variable domain is DGGITQSPKYLFRKEGQNVTLSCEQNLNHDAMYWYRQDPGQGLRLIYYSQIVNDFQKGDIAEGYSVSREKKESFPLTVTSAQKNPTAFYLCASTGMNTEAFFGQGTRLTVV.

The CDR3 DNA follows: TGTGCCAGCAGTTTATACGGATATCAGCCCCAGCATTTT. Its protein product is CASSLYGYQPQHF. The genes are TRBV27 and TRBJ1-5; the D is unclear. There are 13 residues in the CDR3. Germline CDR1 and CDR2: MNHEY and SMNVEV (reference sequence). V was cut by 1 base and J by 5 bases, with 6 bases left in between.

As concerns this clonotype: A much larger clone lies one base from this, so it may be a read error. V gene TRBV20-1 combines with J gene TRBJ2-7; D perhaps matches TRBD2 (6 bases). From germline, CDR1 is DFQATT and CDR2 SNEGSKA (reference sequence). V dropped 3 bases and J dropped 3 bases, with 12 bases sitting between them. This CDR3 has 13 amino acids. The CDR3 nucleotides read TGCAGTGCTAGCTCGGCGGACTACTACGAGCAGTACTTC. Translation gives CSASSADYYEQYF.

This clonotype was seen ten or more times. The chain couples TRBV20-1 to TRBJ2-2, with a tentative D call TRBD2 (5 bases). Germline CDR1 reads DFQATT; CDR2 reads SNEGSKA (reference sequence). This CDR3 has 14 residues. Trimming removed 1 base at V and 7 bases at J, with 13 bases between. In nucleotides, the CDR3 is TGCAGTGCTAGAGGACACGCGGCGGGCGGGGAGCTGTTTTTT. It codes for CSARGHAAGGELFF.

At least ten counts were recorded for this clonotype. V and J are TRBV7-2 and TRBJ1-5, with 10 bases matching TRBD1. Germline CDR1 is SGHTA and CDR2 is FQGNSA. V gave up 5 bases and J gave up 2 bases; unmatched junction bases: 6. The CDR3 contains 16 residues. The CDR3 reads CASSLDRGLGNQPQHF. The CDR3 nucleotides are TGTGCCAGCAGCCTCGACAGGGGGCTCGGCAATCAGCCCCAGCATTTT.

This clonotype was observed a single time. The CDR3 region is CASCPLGQGAGDSQPQHF. CDR3 nucleotide sequence: TGTGCCAGCTGCCCACTGGGACAGGGAGCGGGGGACAGTCAGCCCCAGCATTTT. The chain has TRBV5-5 and TRBJ1-5, with 9 bases fitting TRBD1. V trimming: 7 bases; J trimming: 6 bases; junction bases outside the gene matches: 20. There are 18 residues in the CDR3. Germline V CDR1 and CDR2: SGHKS, YYEKEE (reference sequence).

Ten or more counts support this clonotype. The chain uses TRBV2 and TRBJ2-6; D unresolved. The CDR3 sequence is 15 residues long. CDR1 is SNHLY, CDR2 FYNNEI, per germline. The V gene lost 3 bases and the J gene lost 0 bases, with 6 bases spanning the gap. The CDR3 coding sequence is TGTGCCAGCAGTGAGGGTGTCTCTGGGGCCAACGTCCTGACTTTC. Translating it yields CASSEGVSGANVLTF. The complete variable domain, with remaining parts taken from reference TRBV2 and TRBJ2-6, reads EPEVTQTPSHQVTQMGQEVILRCVPISNHLYFYWYRQILGQKVEFLVSFYNNEISEKSEIFDDQFSVERPDGSNFTLKIRSTKLEDSAMYFCASSEGVSGANVLTFGAGSRLTVL.

This clonotype was observed at least ten times. V and J are TRBV20-1 and TRBJ2-5, with D possibly being TRBD2 (8 bases). The CDR3 length is 16 residues. Germline loops: CDR1 DFQATT, CDR2 SNEGSKA (reference sequence). V dropped 6 bases and J dropped 0 bases, with 20 bases sitting between them. CDR3 DNA sequence: TGCAGTGCCCAAGAGGGGGCTAGCGGGTACCAAGAGACCCAGTACTTC. Translation gives CSAQEGASGYQETQYF.

The V and J genes are TRBV18 and TRBJ1-5; D is uncertain. Germline V gene sequence: CDR1 KGHSH, CDR2 LQKENI. The germline V and J ends were trimmed by 2 bases and 1 base, with 3 bases remaining between them. CDR3 size: 13 residues. CDR3 region: CASSPGSNQPQHF. In nucleotides, the CDR3 is TGTGCCAGCTCACCAGGGAGCAATCAGCCCCAGCATTTT.

This chain links TRBV6-1 with TRBJ2-5, with 9 bases aligning to TRBD2. This CDR3 is 15 amino acids long. V was pared by 1 base and J by 4 bases, with 4 bases of the junction left unmatched. Germline-derived CDR1 and CDR2 are MNHNS and SASEGT. The CDR3 protein is CASSEEAGGPETQYF. In nucleotides, the CDR3 is TGTGCCAGCAGTGAAGAGGCGGGAGGGCCAGAGACCCAGTACTTC.

This clonotype was seen more than once but under ten times. The chain carries TRBV29-1 and TRBJ2-3; 7 nucleotides agree with TRBD1. This CDR3 region has 15 residues. Germline V gives CDR1 SQVTM, CDR2 ANQGSEA. V lost 7 bases to trimming and J lost 2 bases; unmatched junction nucleotides: 12. The CDR3 reads CSAGAGTDDTDTQYF. CDR3 DNA: TGCAGCGCTGGAGCCGGGACAGACGACACAGATACGCAGTATTTT.

The V gene is TRBV11-2, the J gene TRBJ2-3; the D is unclear. Deletions cut 5 bases from V and 3 bases from J, with 6 bases between. This CDR3 region has 12 residues. Germline V gives CDR1 SGHAT, CDR2 FQNNGV. The CDR3 bases are TGTGCCAGCAGCGCGGCAACAGATACGCAGTATTTT. Residues: CASSAATDTQYF.

This chain links TRBV7-8 with TRBJ2-1; D tentatively fits TRBD1 or TRBD2 (5 bases each). The ends were cut back, 7 bases at V and 3 bases at J, with 25 bases in the middle. The CDR3 is 18 amino acids. Germline-derived CDR1 and CDR2 are SGHVS and FQNEAQ. CDR3 sequence (DNA): TGTGCCAGCAACAAGGGACCGCCAGAACCCCTCCTCTACAATGAGCAGTTCTTC. Amino acid sequence: CASNKGPPEPLLYNEQFF. The variable domain in full, with the rest retrieved from reference TRBV7-8 and TRBJ2-1, is GAGVSQSPRYKVAKRGQDVALRCDPISGHVSLFWYQQALGQGPEFLTYFQNEAQLDKSGLPSDRFFAERPEGSVSTLKIQRTQQEDSAVYLCASNKGPPEPLLYNEQFFGPGTRLTVL.